The following is a T cell receptor (beta chain) sequence with its context. TCRdb keeps only in-frame clones here, not all; method: immunoSEQ multiplex PCR. The sample yields roughly 86,000 clones, about four fifths seen once. The entry originates in a study of T cells in localized non-small cell lung cancer. J was trimmed by 7 bases and V by 3 bases; bases with no gene match: 4. There are 16 residues in the CDR3. The germline V gene encodes CDR1 LNHNV and CDR2 YYDKDF (reference sequence). The chain uses TRBV15 and TRBJ2-2, with 14 bases matching TRBD2. The sequenced sample was peripheral blood, obtained before any cancer treatment. The receptor's source is a man aged 35-75 years with stage I lung adenocarcinoma. The CDR3 DNA reads as TGTGCCACCAGCAGGGGGACTAGCGGGAGCGGCGGGGAGCTGTTTTTT. Residues: CATSRGTSGSGGELFF.